This TCR beta chain stems from a study of T cell clones after liver transplantation. The data were produced by immunoSEQ multiplex PCR, yet TCRdb's version contains in-frame clones alone and is incomplete. The sample has over 50,000 clones; approximately 84% are singletons. There are 16 residues in the CDR3. CDR1 is MGHRA, CDR2 YSYEKL, per germline. The trim removed 4 bases at V and 3 bases at J, leaving 4 bases unmatched. This clonotype was obtained from a human donor who received a liver transplant. Material: CD4+ T cells from blood, obtained before liver transplant. This sequence joins TRBV4-1 and TRBJ1-6; 9 nucleotides agree with TRBD1. In DNA, the CDR3 is TGCGCCAGCAGCCCTGGGGACAGGGTCTATAATTCACCCCTCCACTTT. Translated, it gives CASSPGDRVYNSPLHF.